Listed here are 27 T cell receptor beta chains from one sample, sequenced in a study of cytomegalovirus exposure and HLA in healthy donors. PCR used 60 Vbeta primers and 13 Jbeta primers. Sequencing used immunoSEQ multiplex PCR; TCRdb keeps in-frame clones, though not all of them. The sample lists about 160,000 clones; 77% were seen once. The source material was PBMCs. The receptors shown here come from a woman in her 30s in good health and CMV-seronegative.

This clone was found a few times. The rearrangement joins TRBV4-1 to TRBJ2-1; 10 bases are a match to TRBD2. CDR3 length: 15 residues. Germline lookup yields CDR1 MGHRA and CDR2 YSYEKL. Unmatched junction bases numbered 7, after V lost 7 bases and J lost 4 bases. The CDR3, as DNA: TGCGCCAGCACCCCCAGCGGGGGGGTGTACAATGAGCAGTTCTTC. Protein: CASTPSGGVYNEQFF.

V usage is TRBV18 and J usage is TRBJ1-6; D is perhaps TRBD1 (5 bases). The germline CDR1 and CDR2 sequences are KGHSH and LQKENI. V lost 6 bases to trimming and J lost 8 bases, with 8 bases between them. CDR3 length: 12 residues. Written as DNA, the CDR3 is TGTGCCAGCTCGGGACTTGATTCACCCCTCCACTTT. Translation gives CASSGLDSPLHF.

The rearrangement links TRBV2 to TRBJ2-3; perhaps TRBD2 as D (6 bases). The CDR3 spans 14 residues. Germline V gene lookup returns CDR1 SNHLY and CDR2 FYNNEI. V was trimmed by 7 bases and J by 3 bases, leaving 14 bases between them. The CDR3 region is CASKPEEGTDTQYF. The CDR3 DNA is TGTGCCAGCAAACCCGAGGAGGGGACAGATACGCAGTATTTT. The whole variable domain, remainder taken from reference TRBV2 and TRBJ2-3, is EPEVTQTPSHQVTQMGQEVILRCVPISNHLYFYWYRQILGQKVEFLVSFYNNEISEKSEIFDDQFSVERPDGSNFTLKIRSTKLEDSAMYFCASKPEEGTDTQYFGPGTRLTVL.

This chain's CDR3 is CASSPRISGVSYEQYF. The CDR3, as DNA: TGTGCCAGCAGTCCCCGGATCTCAGGGGTCAGCTACGAGCAGTACTTC. The chain carries TRBV27 and TRBJ2-7; TRBD1 might be the D (6 bases). Germline V gene lookup returns CDR1 MNHEY and CDR2 SMNVEV (reference sequence). Trimming cost V 5 bases and J 3 bases, with 20 bases left between them. There are 16 residues in the CDR3.

The chain has TRBV6-5 and TRBJ2-1; 11 bases match TRBD2. This CDR3 spans 15 amino acids. J gave up 10 bases and V 2 bases, and 7 bases lay outside the gene matches. Germline-derived CDR1 and CDR2 are MNHEY and SVGAGI. This CDR3 is CASSYPTSGSGEQFF. The CDR3 bases are TGTGCCAGCAGTTACCCTACTAGCGGGAGCGGCGAGCAGTTCTTC.

CDR3 nucleotide sequence: TGTGCCAGCAGTCCACTAGTTGGGCGAACTAATGAGCAGTTCTTC. This sequence encodes CASSPLVGRTNEQFF. The rearrangement links TRBV6-5 to TRBJ2-1, with D perhaps TRBD2 (5 bases). The germline V gene has CDR1 MNHEY and CDR2 SVGAGI. V was pared by 5 bases and J by 7 bases, with 18 bases between. This CDR3 has 15 residues.

This clone has more than one count but fewer than ten. The V gene is TRBV27, the J gene TRBJ1-4; 8 bases are shared with TRBD1. The trim removed 6 bases at V and 6 bases at J, leaving 9 bases unmatched. Germline V lookup: CDR1 MNHEY, CDR2 SMNVEV (reference sequence). The CDR3 totals 15 residues. In DNA form, the CDR3 reads TGTGCCAGCAGCCCCCTACAGGGGGAGGATGAAAAACTGTTTTTT. Amino acids: CASSPLQGEDEKLFF.

The chain couples TRBV30 to TRBJ1-5; 10 nucleotides match TRBD1. Germline V gene data show CDR1 as GTSNPN and CDR2 as SVGIG (reference sequence). Germline trimming cut 2 bases from V and 0 bases from J; bases unmatched to any gene: 1. The CDR3 contains 15 residues. DNA of the CDR3: TGTGCCTGGAGTAGGGACAGGGGTAGCAATCAGCCCCAGCATTTT. Protein product: CAWSRDRGSNQPQHF.

The chain combines TRBV4-3 with TRBJ2-2; the D is unclear. The V gene lost 3 bases and the J gene lost 8 bases, with 10 bases spanning the gap. The CDR3 consists of 13 residues. CDR1 LGHNA and CDR2 YSLEER come from the germline V gene. The CDR3: CASSQMHLGELFF. In DNA form, the CDR3 reads TGCGCCAGCAGCCAGATGCACTTGGGGGAGCTGTTTTTT.

The chain uses TRBV19 and TRBJ2-7; 9 nucleotides line up with TRBD1. Germline trimming cut 2 bases from V and 2 bases from J; bases unmatched to any gene: 1. Germline V gene data show CDR1 as LNHDA and CDR2 as SQIVND (reference sequence). The CDR3 runs to 14 residues. Here the CDR3 reads CASSIRQGAYEQYF. Written as DNA, the CDR3 is TGTGCCAGTAGTATACGACAGGGGGCCTACGAGCAGTACTTC.

This CDR3 reads CASSLDPSGSAYNEQFF. For the CDR3, the DNA is TGCGCCAGCAGCTTGGATCCTAGCGGGAGCGCCTACAATGAGCAGTTCTTC. V gene TRBV5-1 combines with J gene TRBJ2-1; 10 nucleotides align to TRBD2. Germline V CDR1 and CDR2: SGHRS, YFSETQ. Unmatched junction bases numbered 5, after V lost 0 bases and J lost 2 bases. The CDR3 is 17 amino acids. The full variable domain, completed using reference TRBV5-1 and TRBJ2-1, is KAGVTQTPRYLIKTRGQQVTLSCSPISGHRSVSWYQQTPGQGLQFLFEYFSETQRNKGNFPGRFSGRQFSNSRSEMNVSTLELGDSALYLCASSLDPSGSAYNEQFFGPGTRLTVL.

The table lists this clone with a few counts. V and J are TRBV6-5 and TRBJ2-7; D may be TRBD2 (6 bases). Trimming took off 6 bases at V and 2 bases at J, with 11 bases between the two ends. This CDR3 contains 13 residues. Germline CDR1 MNHEY, CDR2 SVGAGI. The CDR3, as DNA: TGTGCCAGCAGAAGGGACTTTCCCTACGAGCAGTACTTC. Amino acid sequence: CASRRDFPYEQYF.

The CDR3: CASKQTGLAGNWASEQYF. CDR3 nucleotides: TGTGCCAGCAAACAAACCGGACTAGCGGGAAATTGGGCCTCCGAGCAGTACTTC. The genes are TRBV27 and TRBJ2-7, with 12 bases identical to TRBD2. Germline V gives CDR1 MNHEY, CDR2 SMNVEV (reference sequence). With V trimmed by 7 bases and J by 6 bases, 19 bases remained unmatched. The CDR3 totals 18 residues.

This chain connects TRBV5-6 to TRBJ1-6, with D maybe TRBD1 (5 bases). CDR3 length: 14 residues. Trimming removed 0 bases from V and 10 bases from J, with 11 bases in between. Germline CDR1 SGHDT, CDR2 YYEEEE. The CDR3 reads CASSLAQGYSPLHF. The CDR3 DNA follows: TGTGCCAGCAGCTTGGCCCAGGGTTACTCACCCCTCCACTTT.

The chain combines TRBV28 with TRBJ1-5; TRBD1 agrees at 9 bases. CDR1 is MDHEN and CDR2 is SYDVKM in the germline V gene. The CDR3 is 14 amino acids. V was clipped by 4 bases and J by 6 bases; unmatched bases: 4. CDR3: CASSYDRGGQPQHF. The CDR3 nucleotides are TGTGCCAGCAGTTATGACAGGGGGGGTCAGCCCCAGCATTTT.

The chain joins TRBV2 to TRBJ1-1, with 9 nucleotides matching TRBD1. The V and J ends lost 7 bases and 7 bases, in that order; junction bases with no gene match: 10. Germline lookup yields CDR1 SNHLY and CDR2 FYNNEI. The CDR3 is 14 residues long. CDR3 sequence (DNA): TGTGCCAGCAATCCGGGACAGGGACGACTTGAAGCTTTCTTT. It translates to CASNPGQGRLEAFF.

V is TRBV7-6 and J is TRBJ2-7, with D possibly TRBD2 on 6 matching bases. V lost 3 bases, J lost 0 bases, and 15 bases lay in between. The germline V gene has CDR1 SGHVS and CDR2 FNYEAQ. This CDR3 has 16 residues. The CDR3 here is CASSLWGEESSYEQYF. CDR3 sequence (DNA): TGTGCCAGCAGCTTGTGGGGGGAAGAGAGCTCCTACGAGCAGTACTTC.

The CDR3 protein is CATRQGPGLYGYTF. In DNA, the CDR3 is TGCGCCACCAGACAGGGGCCCGGGCTCTATGGCTACACCTTC. The chain joins TRBV5-1 to TRBJ1-2, with 8 bases aligning to TRBD1. The CDR3 extends over 14 amino acids. Germline values: CDR1 SGHRS, CDR2 YFSETQ. After removal of 9 bases from V and 4 bases from J, the junction contained 11 bases not matched to a gene. Full variable domain (missing parts from reference TRBV5-1 and TRBJ1-2): KAGVTQTPRYLIKTRGQQVTLSCSPISGHRSVSWYQQTPGQGLQFLFEYFSETQRNKGNFPGRFSGRQFSNSRSEMNVSTLELGDSALYLCATRQGPGLYGYTFGSGTRLTVV.

The chain links TRBV4-2 to TRBJ2-1; D is uncertain. V lost 0 bases and J 0 bases, leaving 9 bases between the germline ends. CDR1 and CDR2 from the germline V gene are LGHNA and YNFKEQ. This CDR3 contains 16 residues. For the CDR3, the DNA is TGTGCCAGCAGCCAAGAAAAACTTAACTCCTACAATGAGCAGTTCTTC. Its protein is CASSQEKLNSYNEQFF.

The rearrangement joins TRBV2 to TRBJ2-7; D is undetermined. The CDR3 is 14 residues long. V dropped 2 bases and J dropped 6 bases, with 14 bases sitting between them. Per germline, CDR1 SNHLY and CDR2 FYNNEI. The CDR3 protein is CASSEQRGAFEQYF. The CDR3 nucleotides read TGTGCCAGCAGTGAACAGCGAGGAGCTTTCGAGCAGTACTTC. The whole variable domain, remainder taken from reference TRBV2 and TRBJ2-7, is EPEVTQTPSHQVTQMGQEVILRCVPISNHLYFYWYRQILGQKVEFLVSFYNNEISEKSEIFDDQFSVERPDGSNFTLKIRSTKLEDSAMYFCASSEQRGAFEQYFGPGTRLTVT.

The chain employs TRBV5-1 and TRBJ2-1; D is perhaps TRBD2 (6 bases). Germline-derived CDR1 and CDR2 are SGHRS and YFSETQ. Trimming pared 2 bases from V and 2 bases from J, leaving 14 bases between. The CDR3 is made up of 16 amino acids. The CDR3 loop reads CASSFSGESAYNEQFF. The CDR3 bases are TGCGCCAGCAGCTTCTCGGGGGAATCCGCCTACAATGAGCAGTTCTTC.

The chain employs TRBV30 and TRBJ1-4, with D possibly being TRBD1 (5 bases). In germline, CDR1 is GTSNPN, CDR2 SVGIG (reference sequence). V lost 5 bases and J lost 7, with 11 bases in between. The CDR3 runs 12 residues. CDR3 in DNA: TGTGCCTGGTGTAAGGGGTGTGAAAAACTGTTTTTT. It is translated as CAWCKGCEKLFF.

The rearrangement joins TRBV27 to TRBJ1-1; 7 positions match TRBD1. Unmatched junction bases numbered 10, after V lost 3 bases and J lost 6 bases. The CDR3 contains 15 residues. From germline, CDR1 is MNHEY and CDR2 SMNVEV (reference sequence). The CDR3 DNA follows: TGTGCCAGCAGTTTGACGGTGTTGACAGGGCCTGAAGCTTTCTTT. As protein: CASSLTVLTGPEAFF.

Notes on this clone: One end of the junction fails to match germline, which may point to a read error. The chain links TRBV7-7 to TRBJ2-5, with TRBD2 matching 7 bases. The V gene's germline CDR1 is SSHAT and CDR2 FNYEAQ (reference sequence). The CDR3 covers 16 residues. DNA of the CDR3: TGTGCTAGCAGCCCCGCAGGGCGGGGGAACCAAGAGACCCAGTACTTC. This gives the protein CASSPAGRGNQETQYF.

The chain carries TRBV7-8 and TRBJ1-2; D is perhaps TRBD1 (6 bases). The CDR3 covers 17 residues. The V gene lost 1 base and the J gene lost 4 bases, with 19 bases spanning the gap. Germline CDR1 and CDR2: SGHVS and FQNEAQ. In DNA form, the CDR3 reads TGTGCCAGCAGCTTAGTGACGACAGGAAAACATCCCTATGGCTACACCTTC. Translating gives CASSLVTTGKHPYGYTF.

The chain uses TRBV15 and TRBJ2-3; 9 bases line up with TRBD1. This CDR3 is 17 amino acids long. Germline CDR1 LNHNV, CDR2 YYDKDF (reference sequence). V dropped 2 bases and J dropped 5; count of bases not matched to a gene: 11. CDR3 nucleotide sequence: TGTGCCACCAGCAGACCGGGACAGGGTTTTGGTAAAGATACGCAGTATTTT. It codes for CATSRPGQGFGKDTQYF.

The chain employs TRBV5-1 and TRBJ2-3, with D unclear. The CDR3 loop spans 15 amino acids. Trimming removed 3 bases at V and 0 bases at J, with 11 bases between. Germline loops: CDR1 SGHRS, CDR2 YFSETQ. The chain's CDR3 is CASSYLTPSTDTQYF. The CDR3 DNA sequence: TGCGCCAGCAGCTACCTAACTCCGAGCACAGATACGCAGTATTTT.